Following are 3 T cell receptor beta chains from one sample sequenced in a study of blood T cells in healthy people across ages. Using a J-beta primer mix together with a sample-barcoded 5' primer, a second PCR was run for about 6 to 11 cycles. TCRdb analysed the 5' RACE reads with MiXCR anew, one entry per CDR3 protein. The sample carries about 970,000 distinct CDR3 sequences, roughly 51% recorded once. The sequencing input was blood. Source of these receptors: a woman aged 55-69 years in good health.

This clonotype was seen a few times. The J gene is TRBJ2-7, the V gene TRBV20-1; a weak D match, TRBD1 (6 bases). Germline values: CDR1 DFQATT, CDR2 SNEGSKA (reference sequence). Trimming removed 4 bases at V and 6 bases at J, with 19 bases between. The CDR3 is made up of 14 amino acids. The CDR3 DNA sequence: TGCAGTGCTAAAAAAACAGGGCCTAATTCCGAGCAGTACTTC. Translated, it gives CSAKKTGPNSEQYF.

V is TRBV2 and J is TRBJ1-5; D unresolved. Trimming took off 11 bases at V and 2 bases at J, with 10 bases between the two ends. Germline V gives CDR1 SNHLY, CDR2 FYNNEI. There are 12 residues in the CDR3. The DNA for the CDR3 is TGTGCCGGTGGCAAGGGCAATCAGCCCCAGCATTTT. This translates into CAGGKGNQPQHF.

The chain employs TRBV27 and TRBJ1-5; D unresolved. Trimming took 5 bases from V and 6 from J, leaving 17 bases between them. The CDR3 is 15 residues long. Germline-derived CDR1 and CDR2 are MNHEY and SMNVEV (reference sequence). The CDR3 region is CASSPGGPRAQPQHF. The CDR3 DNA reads TGTGCCAGCAGTCCCGGAGGTCCGCGGGCTCAGCCCCAGCATTTT.